This T cell receptor beta chain was sequenced for a study of T-cell memory formation after mild COVID-19. Study conclusions and caveats: Clones that contracted from day 15 to 85 had balanced CD4/CD8; later expanders were CD4+ biased. Prior to infection, memory already included some responding clones, suggesting cross-reactive memory joined.

For this clonotype: The antigen remains unidentified.

After 5'RACE with constant-segment primers, TCR alpha and TCR beta cDNA libraries carrying sample barcodes and UMIs were obtained. MiXCR, run by TCRdb on the 5' RACE reads, gives a single entry per CDR3 protein. The data contain under 600,000 distinct CDR3 sequences, roughly 20% of them singletons. The receptor's source is an adult woman who had mild COVID-19 (a few samples of this study predate the infection). Cell type and time point are not known. The sequencing sample was made of PBMCs or a T cell subset sorted from them (not recorded which).

The CDR3 nucleotides are TGTGCCAGCACCCTTCGTCGGGGGGGCACAGATACGCAGTATTTT. Protein product: CASTLRRGGTDTQYF. The chain recombines TRBV7-9 with TRBJ2-3; 7 positions agree with TRBD2. The CDR3 is made up of 15 amino acids. Trimming removed 7 bases from V and 1 base from J; junction bases left unmatched: 8. Germline V gives CDR1 SEHNR, CDR2 FQNEAQ (reference sequence). The full variable domain, in which reference TRBV7-9 and TRBJ2-3 provide the parts outside the CDR3, is DTGVSQNPRHKITKRGQNVTFRCDPISEHNRLYWYRQTLGQGPEFLTYFQNEAQLEKSRLLSDRFSAERPKGSFSTLEIQRTEQGDSAMYLCASTLRRGGTDTQYFGPGTRLTVL.